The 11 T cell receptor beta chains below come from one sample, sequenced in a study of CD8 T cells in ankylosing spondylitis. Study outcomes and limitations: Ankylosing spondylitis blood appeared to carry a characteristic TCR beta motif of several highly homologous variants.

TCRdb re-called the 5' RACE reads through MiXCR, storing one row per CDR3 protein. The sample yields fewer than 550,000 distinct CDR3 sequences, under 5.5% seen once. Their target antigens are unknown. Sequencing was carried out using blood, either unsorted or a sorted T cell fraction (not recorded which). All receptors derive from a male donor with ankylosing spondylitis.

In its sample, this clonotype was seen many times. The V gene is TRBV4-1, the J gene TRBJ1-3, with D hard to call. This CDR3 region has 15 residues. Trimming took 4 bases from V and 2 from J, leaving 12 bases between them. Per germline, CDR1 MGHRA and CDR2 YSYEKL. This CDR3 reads CASSLGLQPGNTIYF. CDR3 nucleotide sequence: TGCGCCAGCAGCCTAGGACTCCAACCTGGAAACACCATATATTTT.

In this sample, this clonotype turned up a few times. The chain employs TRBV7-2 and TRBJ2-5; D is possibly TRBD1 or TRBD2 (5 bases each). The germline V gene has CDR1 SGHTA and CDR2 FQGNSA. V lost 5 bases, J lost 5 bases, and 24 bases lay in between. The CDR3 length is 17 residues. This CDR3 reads CASSLTLGPRVGETQYF. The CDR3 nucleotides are TGTGCCAGCAGCCTGACTTTGGGACCCCGAGTGGGCGAGACCCAGTACTTC.

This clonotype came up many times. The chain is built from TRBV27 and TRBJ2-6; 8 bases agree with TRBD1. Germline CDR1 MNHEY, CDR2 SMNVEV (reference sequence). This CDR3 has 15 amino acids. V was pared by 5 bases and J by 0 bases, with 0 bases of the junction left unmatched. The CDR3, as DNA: TGTGCCAGCAGTACAGGGGGCTCTGGGGCCAACGTCCTGACTTTC. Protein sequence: CASSTGGSGANVLTF. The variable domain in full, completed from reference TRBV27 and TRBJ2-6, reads EAQVTQNPRYLITVTGKKLTVTCSQNMNHEYMSWYRQDPGLGLRQIYYSMNVEVTDKGDVPEGYKVSRKEKRNFPLILESPSPNQTSLYFCASSTGGSGANVLTFGAGSRLTVL.

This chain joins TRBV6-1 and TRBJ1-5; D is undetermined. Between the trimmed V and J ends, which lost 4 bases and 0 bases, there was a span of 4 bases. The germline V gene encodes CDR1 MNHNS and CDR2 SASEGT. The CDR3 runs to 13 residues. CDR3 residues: CASSVRSNQPQHF. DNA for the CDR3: TGTGCCAGCAGTGTTCGTAGCAATCAGCCCCAGCATTTT.

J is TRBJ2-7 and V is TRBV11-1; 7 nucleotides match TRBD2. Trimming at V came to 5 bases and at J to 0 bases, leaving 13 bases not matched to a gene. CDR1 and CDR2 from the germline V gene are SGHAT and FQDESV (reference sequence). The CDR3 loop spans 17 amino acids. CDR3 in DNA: TGTGCCAGCAGCCCTACCTGGGTTGGGACTATCTCCTACGAGCAGTACTTC. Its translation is CASSPTWVGTISYEQYF.

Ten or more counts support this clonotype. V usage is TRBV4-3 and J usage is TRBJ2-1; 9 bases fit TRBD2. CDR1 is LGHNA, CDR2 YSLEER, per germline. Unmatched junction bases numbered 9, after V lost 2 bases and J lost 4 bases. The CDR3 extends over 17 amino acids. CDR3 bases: TGCGCCAGCAGCCAATACGGGGGGACTAGCAGATACAATGAGCAGTTCTTC. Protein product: CASSQYGGTSRYNEQFF.

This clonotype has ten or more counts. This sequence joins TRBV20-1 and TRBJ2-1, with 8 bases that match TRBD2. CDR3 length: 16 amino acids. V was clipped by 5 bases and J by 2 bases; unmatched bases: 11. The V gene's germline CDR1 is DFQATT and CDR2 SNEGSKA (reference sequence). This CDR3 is CSAPIRAGVTYNEQFF. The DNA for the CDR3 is TGCAGTGCTCCAATTAGAGCGGGAGTAACCTACAATGAGCAGTTCTTC.

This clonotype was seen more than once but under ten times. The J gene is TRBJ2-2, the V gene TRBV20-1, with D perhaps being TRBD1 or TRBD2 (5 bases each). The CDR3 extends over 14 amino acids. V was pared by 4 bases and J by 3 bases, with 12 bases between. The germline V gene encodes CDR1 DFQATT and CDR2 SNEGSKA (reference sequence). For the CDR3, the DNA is TGCAGTGCTACCGGGACGCGTGACACCGGGGAGCTGTTTTTT. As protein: CSATGTRDTGELFF.

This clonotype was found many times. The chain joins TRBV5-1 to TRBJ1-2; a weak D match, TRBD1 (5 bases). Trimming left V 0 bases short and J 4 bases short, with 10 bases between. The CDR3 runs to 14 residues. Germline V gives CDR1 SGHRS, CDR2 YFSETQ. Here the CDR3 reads CASSLATGVYGYTF. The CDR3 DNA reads TGCGCCAGCAGCTTGGCCACAGGAGTCTATGGCTACACCTTC. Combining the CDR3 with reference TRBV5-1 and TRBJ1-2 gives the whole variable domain KAGVTQTPRYLIKTRGQQVTLSCSPISGHRSVSWYQQTPGQGLQFLFEYFSETQRNKGNFPGRFSGRQFSNSRSEMNVSTLELGDSALYLCASSLATGVYGYTFGSGTRLTVV.

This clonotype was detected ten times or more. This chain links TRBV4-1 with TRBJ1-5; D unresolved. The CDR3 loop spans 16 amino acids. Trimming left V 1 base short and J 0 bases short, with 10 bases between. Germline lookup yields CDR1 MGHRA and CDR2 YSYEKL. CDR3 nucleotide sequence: TGCGCCAGCAGCCAAGTACCTGGGGTTAGCAATCAGCCCCAGCATTTT. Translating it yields CASSQVPGVSNQPQHF.

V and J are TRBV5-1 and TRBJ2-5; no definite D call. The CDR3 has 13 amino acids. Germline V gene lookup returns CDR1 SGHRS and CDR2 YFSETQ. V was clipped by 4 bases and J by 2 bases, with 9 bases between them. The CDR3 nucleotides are TGCGCCAGCAGCCCTGTGATGCAAGAGACCCAGTACTTC. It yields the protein CASSPVMQETQYF.